A single sample is the source of the 20 T cell receptor beta chains below, sequenced in a study of CD8 T cells in ankylosing spondylitis. One entry per CDR3 protein, called by TCRdb with MiXCR from the 5' RACE reads. The sample carries around 230,000 distinct CDR3 sequences, less than 10% recorded once. The sequenced material came from blood, either unsorted or a sorted T cell fraction (not recorded which). Receptors were obtained from a male donor with ankylosing spondylitis or in good health (not recorded which).

The gene calls are TRBV20-1 and TRBJ1-2; D unclear. Looked up from germline, CDR1 is DFQATT and CDR2 is SNEGSKA (reference sequence). This CDR3 has 12 residues. The V end lost 4 bases, the J end lost 4 bases, and 10 bases lay between the germline ends. The DNA of the CDR3 is TGCAGTGCTAAGGACCAAGCCTATGGCTACACCTTC. Encoded protein: CSAKDQAYGYTF.

This clonotype was observed at least ten times. The chain carries TRBV20-1 and TRBJ2-1, with 8 bases that match TRBD2. Germline V gives CDR1 DFQATT, CDR2 SNEGSKA (reference sequence). The ends lost 0 bases at V and 2 bases at J; junction bases unmatched: 6. The length of the CDR3 is 16 residues. CDR3 region: CSARDQFSGAYNEQFF. The CDR3 coding sequence is TGCAGTGCTAGAGATCAGTTTAGCGGGGCCTACAATGAGCAGTTCTTC.

This clonotype came up many times. The chain is built from TRBV6-5 and TRBJ1-2; D is undetermined. CDR1 and CDR2 from the germline V gene are MNHEY and SVGAGI. The V end lost 4 bases, the J end lost 3 bases, and 3 bases lay between the germline ends. The CDR3 has 11 residues. The CDR3 region is CASSSYYGYTF. The CDR3 bases are TGTGCCAGCAGTTCCTACTATGGCTACACCTTC.

Many counts were recorded for this clonotype. The V gene is TRBV6-7, the J gene TRBJ2-7; 7 nucleotides line up with TRBD1. TRBV6-7 is identified as an open reading frame with a role that is uncertain. J was trimmed by 3 bases and V by 7 bases; bases with no gene match: 12. CDR3 length equals 15 residues. CDR3 DNA: TGTGCCAGCATGGTTAGGGACAGCGAAATCTACGAGCAGTACTTC. Translation gives CASMVRDSEIYEQYF.

This sequence joins TRBV27 and TRBJ1-1; D not resolved. Trimming took 0 bases from V and 5 from J, leaving 10 bases between them. The CDR3 is 14 amino acids. Germline-derived CDR1 and CDR2 are MNHEY and SMNVEV (reference sequence). CDR3 sequence: CASSLSPTRTEAFF. The CDR3 DNA follows: TGTGCCAGCAGTTTATCCCCGACCCGGACTGAAGCTTTCTTT.

Many counts were recorded for this clonotype. The chain combines TRBV7-2 with TRBJ1-4; D gene uncertain. The V and J ends lost 5 bases and 9 bases respectively, with 25 bases between them. Looked up from germline, CDR1 is SGHTA and CDR2 is FQGNSA. The CDR3 covers 17 residues. CDR3 residues: CASSAFFTAAPVKKLFF. The DNA for the CDR3 is TGTGCCAGCAGCGCCTTCTTTACAGCCGCCCCCGTGAAAAAACTGTTTTTT.

This clonotype was seen at least ten times. The chain links TRBV20-1 to TRBJ2-2, with TRBD1 as a possible D gene (6 bases). There are 13 residues in the CDR3. V dropped 6 bases and J dropped 1 base, with 9 bases sitting between them. CDR1 is DFQATT and CDR2 is SNEGSKA in the germline V gene (reference sequence). CDR3 DNA: TGCAGTGCCCCGGGACAGAACACCGGGGAGCTGTTTTTT. Its translation: CSAPGQNTGELFF.

Ten or more counts support this clonotype. The V and J genes are TRBV6-4 and TRBJ2-1; D perhaps matches TRBD2 (6 bases). Deletions cut 5 bases from V and 4 bases from J, with 18 bases between. The CDR3 spans 16 residues. The germline V gene has CDR1 MRHNA and CDR2 SNTAGT. The CDR3 spells CASSPLTTGAYNEQFF. CDR3 DNA: TGTGCCAGCAGTCCCTTAACAACGGGAGCTTACAATGAGCAGTTCTTC.

This clonotype was observed at least ten times. The rearrangement joins TRBV20-1 to TRBJ1-5; 8 positions agree with TRBD1. Germline V gene sequence: CDR1 DFQATT, CDR2 SNEGSKA (reference sequence). The CDR3 has 16 residues. V lost 0 bases and J lost 0; bases outside the gene matches: 4. The CDR3 spells CSARETGDHSNQPQHF. The CDR3 DNA reads TGCAGTGCTAGAGAGACAGGGGACCATAGCAATCAGCCCCAGCATTTT.

Ten or more counts support this clonotype. The CDR3 DNA is TGCAGTGCTAGAGATCAAGGGGGGTCAGCTTTCTTT. It specifies CSARDQGGSAFF. This chain links TRBV20-1 with TRBJ1-1; D is possibly TRBD1 (6 bases). Germline loops: CDR1 DFQATT, CDR2 SNEGSKA (reference sequence). CDR3 length: 12 amino acids. V gave up 0 bases and J gave up 10 bases, with 12 bases separating them.

This clonotype came up many times. V is TRBV7-9 and J is TRBJ1-1; TRBD1 matches 7 bases. CDR1 is SEHNR, CDR2 FQNEAQ, per germline (reference sequence). The CDR3 spans 13 residues. With V trimmed by 5 bases and J by 5 bases, 5 bases remained unmatched. CDR3 in amino acids: CASSMTGKTEAFF. The CDR3 DNA sequence: TGTGCCAGCAGCATGACAGGGAAAACTGAAGCTTTCTTT.

The chain links TRBV20-1 to TRBJ2-5, with D perhaps matching TRBD1 or TRBD2 (6 bases each). The CDR3 has 13 residues. V was cut by 6 bases and J by 4 bases, with 15 bases left in between. CDR1 is DFQATT and CDR2 is SNEGSKA in the germline V gene (reference sequence). The CDR3 is CSAPPGAGETQYF. CDR3 nucleotides: TGCAGTGCCCCCCCGGGGGCAGGAGAGACCCAGTACTTC.

The V gene is TRBV30, the J gene TRBJ2-7; D perhaps matches TRBD2 (6 bases). V lost 5 bases, J lost 5 bases, and 19 bases lay in between. CDR3 size: 14 residues. CDR1 GTSNPN and CDR2 SVGIG come from the germline V gene (reference sequence). The CDR3 sequence is CAWSEIGLANEQYF. Here the CDR3 DNA reads TGTGCCTGGTCGGAGATAGGTCTAGCGAACGAGCAGTACTTC.

The table lists this clonotype with many counts. The chain employs TRBV7-9 and TRBJ2-3, with 7 nucleotides matching TRBD1. J lost 3 bases, V lost 5 bases, and 8 bases had no gene match. The CDR3 is 15 amino acids. Germline CDR1 SEHNR, CDR2 FQNEAQ (reference sequence). CDR3 DNA: TGTGCCAGCAGCCCCCGGACAGGCCCTACAGATACGCAGTATTTT. Protein sequence: CASSPRTGPTDTQYF.

This clonotype was observed many times. V is TRBV20-1 and J is TRBJ2-5; possibly TRBD1 for D (5 bases). Germline assignment: CDR1 DFQATT and CDR2 SNEGSKA (reference sequence). The CDR3 is made up of 14 amino acids. V shed 0 bases and J shed 0 bases, with 8 bases lying between them. The CDR3 here is CSARDLRDQETQYF. The CDR3 DNA follows: TGCAGTGCTAGAGATCTCAGGGACCAAGAGACCCAGTACTTC.

In its sample, this clonotype was seen many times. This sequence joins TRBV11-3 and TRBJ2-3, with unresolved D. Germline V gene sequence: CDR1 SGHNT, CDR2 YENEEA. The CDR3 sequence is 15 residues long. Trimming cost V 0 bases and J 1 base, with 8 bases left between them. The DNA of the CDR3 is TGTGCCAGCAGCTTAGACTTCGTAGGCACAGATACGCAGTATTTT. Its protein is CASSLDFVGTDTQYF. The whole variable domain, remainder taken from reference TRBV11-3 and TRBJ2-3, is EAGVVQSPRYKIIEKKQPVAFWCNPISGHNTLYWYLQNLGQGPELLIRYENEEAVDDSQLPKDRFSAERLKGVDSTLKIQPAELGDSAVYLCASSLDFVGTDTQYFGPGTRLTVL.

This clonotype was seen ten or more times. One junction end disagrees with the germline gene, perhaps due to a read error. The rearrangement uses TRBV6-2 or TRBV6-3 and TRBJ2-1; tentatively, D is TRBD1 (5 bases). Germline lookup yields CDR1 MNHEY and CDR2 SVGEGT. This CDR3 contains 17 residues. The CDR3 spells CASSYSPGSSSYNEQFF. The DNA of the CDR3 is TGTGCCAGCAGCTACTCGCCAGGGTCTAGCTCCTACAATGAGCAGTTCTTC.

This clonotype was found many times. The genes are TRBV6-2 or TRBV6-3 and TRBJ2-5; unclear D gene. CDR3 length equals 13 residues. V lost 2 bases and J 0 bases, leaving 4 bases between the germline ends. The germline V gene has CDR1 MNHEY and CDR2 SVGEGT. The CDR3 nucleotides are TGTGCCAGCAGTTACCGGTACCAAGAGACCCAGTACTTC. Translation: CASSYRYQETQYF.

Ten or more counts support this clonotype. The chain uses TRBV10-3 and TRBJ2-5; no clear D gene. The germline gives CDR1 ENHRY, CDR2 SYGVKD. Trimming removed 4 bases at V and 0 bases at J, with 9 bases between. The CDR3 covers 14 residues. The CDR3 reads CAISGSRNQETQYF. DNA of the CDR3: TGTGCCATCAGTGGATCCCGTAACCAAGAGACCCAGTACTTC.

This clonotype has at least ten counts. This rearrangement joins TRBV12-3 or TRBV12-4 to TRBJ2-3; TRBD2 agrees at 7 bases. The CDR3 spans 16 residues. J was trimmed by 1 base and V by 1 base; bases with no gene match: 5. Here the CDR3 reads CASSLGGGGGTDTQYF. In DNA, the CDR3 is TGTGCCAGCAGTTTAGGCGGGGGAGGGGGCACAGATACGCAGTATTTT.